This T cell receptor (beta chain) comes out of a study of CD8+CD57+ T cells in acquired aplastic anemia. Study-wide context: The average for DNA from sorted CD4+ and CD8+ cells was roughly 3 ug.

This CDR3 region has 15 residues. Germline CDR1 reads SGHVS; CDR2 reads FQNEAQ. Trimming took 7 bases from V and 0 from J; bases not matched to a gene: 7. Patients included in sequencing had previously demonstrated CD8+CD57+ cell expansion by flow cytometry. Patients uniformly had severe acquired aplastic anemia. Genomic DNA provided the template from which TCR beta VDJ and CDR3 profiles were obtained. TCRdb called the reads again in MiXCR, with one record for every CDR3 protein. The table has around 290,000 distinct CDR3 sequences, 56% seen once. V and J are TRBV7-8 and TRBJ2-3, with TRBD1 matching 7 bases. The TCR was taken from a human donor with aplastic anemia. Input material: sorted CD4+, CD8+, or CD8+CD57+ T cells (not recorded which) from PBMCs. As DNA, the CDR3 is TGTGCCAGCATCGGGACAGCACAAAGCACAGATACGCAGTATTTT. It encodes CASIGTAQSTDTQYF.